The rows below give T cell receptor beta chains drawn from one sample of a study of T cells after posttransplantation cyclophosphamide. TCRdb's copy holds only in-frame clones and misses some; the assay was immunoSEQ multiplex PCR. The table shows about 40,000 clones, with 90% occurring only once. This specimen was PBMCs, taken 55 to 70 days after allogeneic stem cell transplant with posttransplant cyclophosphamide. The receptors shown here come from a male patient aged 55 to 69 who received an allogeneic stem cell transplant from a related donor and was CMV-positive. A share of the T cells may be of graft donor origin. CDR3s include the opening cysteine and the closing phenylalanine or tryptophan. The order of the fields is J gene, clone size, V gene, D gene, CDR3 DNA, CDR3 protein. The D gene is left open where the match is weak. Where a row states a size, it is once, few, many or the class of an expanded clone; other rows omit it.

>TRBJ1-3|NA|TRBV9|TRBD1
TGTGCCAGCAGCGTAGATGGACAGGGCGGTGGAAACACCATATATTTT
CASSVDGQGGGNTIYF
>TRBJ2-7|NA|TRBV7-9|NA
TGTGCCAGCAGCTCGGCGGCTTACGAGCAGTACTTC
CASSSAAYEQYF
>TRBJ1-2|NA|TRBV9|NA
TGTGCCAGCAGCCCCAACAGAGCAGGGAATTATGGCTACACCTTC
CASSPNRAGNYGYTF
>TRBJ1-6|once|TRBV2|TRBD1
TGTGCCAGCAGTGAACGGACAGGACAGGGTCCACCCCTCCACTTT
CASSERTGQGPPLHF
>TRBJ1-6|NA|TRBV4-1|NA
TGCGCCAGCAGGGTAGGGGCCGTGGGTGATTCACCCCTCCACTTT
CASRVGAVGDSPLHF
>TRBJ1-2|NA|TRBV7-2|TRBD1
TGTGCCAGCAGCTTAGCCAACAGGGGAAAGGGCCCTAACTATGGCTACACCTTC
CASSLANRGKGPNYGYTF
>TRBJ1-2|once|TRBV7-8|NA
TGTGCCAGCAGCTTATGGGACACCATGGATGGCTACACCTTC
CASSLWDTMDGYTF
>TRBJ2-2|NA|TRBV16|NA
TGTGCCAGCAAAGTTGGGCACACAGCCGGGGAGCTGTTTTTT
CASKVGHTAGELFF
>TRBJ2-7|once|TRBV18|NA
TGTGCCAGCTCAGAACGTCAGCCAACTACCTACGAGCAGTACTTC
CASSERQPTTYEQYF
>TRBJ1-5|once|TRBV5-5|TRBD1
TGTGCCAGCAGCTTCGGACCTCAGGGGGGTCAGCCCCAGCATTTT
CASSFGPQGGQPQHF
>TRBJ2-7|NA|TRBV18|NA
TGTGCCAGCTCACCAGGCAGGGAACACGAGCAGTACTTC
CASSPGREHEQYF
>TRBJ1-2|NA|TRBV10-3|NA
TGTGCCATCAGTGACTCGGGGGTGGGCTACACCTTC
CAISDSGVGYTF
>TRBJ1-2|NA|TRBV5-1|NA
TGCGCCAGCAGCTCCAATTATGGCTACACCTTC
CASSSNYGYTF
>TRBJ1-2|once|TRBV2|TRBD1
TGTGCCAGCAGTCCCCAACAGGGGAACTATGGCTACACCTTC
CASSPQQGNYGYTF
>TRBJ1-4|NA|TRBV4-1|TRBD1
TGCGCCAGCAGCCGGTCCGGGACAGGGTTGGAAAAACTGTTTTTT
CASSRSGTGLEKLFF
>TRBJ1-1|NA|TRBV5-1|TRBD1
TGCGCCAGCAGCTTGGACGGACAGGGTGGAGCTTTCTTT
CASSLDGQGGAFF
>TRBJ1-2|few|TRBV11-2|NA
TGTGCCAGCAGCCCGGTCGGAGCAGGCTACACCTTC
CASSPVGAGYTF
>TRBJ2-7|once|TRBV2|NA
TGTGCCAGCATGCAGTCCTACGAGCAGTACTTC
CASMQSYEQYF
>TRBJ2-7|NA|TRBV9|NA
TGTGCCAGCAGCGTAGGCACAGGGGACTCATACTCCTACGAGCAGTACTTC
CASSVGTGDSYSYEQYF
>TRBJ2-1|NA|TRBV29-1|NA
TGCAGCCAAGCCGACATCTACAATGAGCAGTTCTTC
CSQADIYNEQFF
>TRBJ2-7|NA|TRBV5-1|NA
TGCGCCAGCAGCTCCAGTTTCCTCTACGAGCAGTACTTC
CASSSSFLYEQYF
>TRBJ2-3|NA|TRBV21-1|NA
TGTGCCAGCAGGATACTTCGGGGCACAGATACGCAGTATTTT
CASRILRGTDTQYF
>TRBJ1-1|NA|TRBV10-3|TRBD1
TGTGCCACACATCGACAGGGCGAGAACACTGAAGCTTTCTTT
CATHRQGENTEAFF
>TRBJ2-1|NA|TRBV7-9|TRBD2
TGTGCCAGCAGCTTATCTAGCGGGGAAACTAAATACAATGAGCAGTTCTTC
CASSLSSGETKYNEQFF
>TRBJ1-1|NA|TRBV29-1|NA
TGCAGCGTTGATGGCGGGACGAACACTGAAGCTTTCTTT
CSVDGGTNTEAFF
>TRBJ2-5|NA|TRBV6-1|TRBD2
TGTGCCAGCAGTGAAGTTTCTAGCGGGGGGGCCGCCCAAGAGACCCAGTACTTC
CASSEVSSGGAAQETQYF
>TRBJ2-4|once|TRBV5-5|NA
TGTGCCAGTGCGGGACCAGAAAACATTCAGTACTTC
CASAGPENIQYF
>TRBJ2-5|NA|TRBV2|TRBD1
TGTGCCAGCATCGGGACAGGGGGCAGGAAGGCCCAGTACTTC
CASIGTGGRKAQYF
>TRBJ1-3|once|TRBV9|NA
TGTGCCAGCAGCGTAGAGGCGTTGGGGGGGAAAGGAAACACCATATATTTT
CASSVEALGGKGNTIYF
>TRBJ2-5|NA|TRBV7-7|TRBD2
TGTGCCAGCAGCCCCCGACTAGCGGGGGGGTACGAGACCCAGTACTTC
CASSPRLAGGYETQYF
>TRBJ2-5|NA|TRBV19|NA
TGTGCCAGTAGTATAGAGGTCGGAGAGACCCAGTACTTC
CASSIEVGETQYF
>TRBJ2-2|NA|TRBV2|NA
TGTGCCAGCAGTAAGGCCCCAGGGAACACCGGGGAGCTGTTTTTT
CASSKAPGNTGELFF
>TRBJ1-2|NA|TRBV7-9|TRBD1
TGTGCCAGCAGCCAGGGATGGGACAGGGCGCATGGCTACACCTTC
CASSQGWDRAHGYTF